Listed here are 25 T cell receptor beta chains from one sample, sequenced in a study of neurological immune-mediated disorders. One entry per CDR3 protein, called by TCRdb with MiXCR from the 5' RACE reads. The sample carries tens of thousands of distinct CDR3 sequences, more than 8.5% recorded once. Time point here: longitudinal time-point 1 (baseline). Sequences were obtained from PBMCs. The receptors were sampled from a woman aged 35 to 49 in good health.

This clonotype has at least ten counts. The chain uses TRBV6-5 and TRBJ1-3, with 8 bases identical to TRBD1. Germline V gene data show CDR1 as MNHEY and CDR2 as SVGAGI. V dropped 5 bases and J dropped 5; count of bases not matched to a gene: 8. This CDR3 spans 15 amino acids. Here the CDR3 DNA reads TGTGCCAGCAGTATTCGGGACAGGCCGAGAAACACCATATATTTT. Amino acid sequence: CASSIRDRPRNTIYF.

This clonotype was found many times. CDR3 protein: CASSVGDSIEKLFF. In nucleotides, the CDR3 is TGTGCCAGCAGCGTGGGGGACAGCATTGAAAAACTGTTTTTT. The chain combines TRBV3-1 with TRBJ1-4, with 7 bases identical to TRBD1. J lost 7 bases, V lost 5 bases, and 7 bases had no gene match. Germline loops: CDR1 LGHDT, CDR2 YNNKEL (reference sequence). The CDR3 is made up of 14 amino acids.

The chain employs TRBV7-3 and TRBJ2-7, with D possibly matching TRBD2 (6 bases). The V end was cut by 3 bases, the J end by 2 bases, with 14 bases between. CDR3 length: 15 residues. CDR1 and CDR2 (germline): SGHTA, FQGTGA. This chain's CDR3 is CASSFGGISPYEQYF. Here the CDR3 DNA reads TGTGCCAGCAGCTTTGGCGGGATCTCCCCCTACGAGCAGTACTTC.

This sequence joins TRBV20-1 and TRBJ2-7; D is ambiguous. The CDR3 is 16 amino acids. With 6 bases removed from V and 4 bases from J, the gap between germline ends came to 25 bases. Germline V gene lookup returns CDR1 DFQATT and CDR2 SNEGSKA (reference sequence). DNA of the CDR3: TGCAGTGCCACTTCGGGCAAGTACGGTCTCCCATACGAGCAGTACTTC. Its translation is CSATSGKYGLPYEQYF.

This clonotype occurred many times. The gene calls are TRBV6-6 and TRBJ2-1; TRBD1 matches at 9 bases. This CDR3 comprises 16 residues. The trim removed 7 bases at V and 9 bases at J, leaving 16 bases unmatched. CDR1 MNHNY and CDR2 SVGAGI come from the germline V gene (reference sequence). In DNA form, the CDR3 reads TGTGCCAGCAACCTCTTTCCGGGACAGGGTAATAGTGAGCAGTTCTTC. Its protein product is CASNLFPGQGNSEQFF.

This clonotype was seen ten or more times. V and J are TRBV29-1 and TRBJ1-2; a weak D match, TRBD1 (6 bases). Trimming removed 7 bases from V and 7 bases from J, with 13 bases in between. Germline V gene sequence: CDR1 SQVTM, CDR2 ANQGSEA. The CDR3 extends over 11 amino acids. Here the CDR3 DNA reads TGCAGCGGAGGGACATCCGGTGGCTACACCTTC. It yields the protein CSGGTSGGYTF.

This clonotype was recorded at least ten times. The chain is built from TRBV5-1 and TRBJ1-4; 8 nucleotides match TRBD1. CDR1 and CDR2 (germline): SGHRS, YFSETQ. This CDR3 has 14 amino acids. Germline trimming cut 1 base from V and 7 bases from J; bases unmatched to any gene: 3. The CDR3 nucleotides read TGCGCCAGCAGCTTGACCAGGGGGCGTGAAAAACTGTTTTTT. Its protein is CASSLTRGREKLFF.

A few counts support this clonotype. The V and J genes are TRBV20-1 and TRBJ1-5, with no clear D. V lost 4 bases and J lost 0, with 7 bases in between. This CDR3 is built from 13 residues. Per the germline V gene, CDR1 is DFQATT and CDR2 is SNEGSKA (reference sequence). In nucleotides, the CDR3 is TGCAGTGCTACTCCAGATAGCAATCAGCCCCAGCATTTT. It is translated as CSATPDSNQPQHF.

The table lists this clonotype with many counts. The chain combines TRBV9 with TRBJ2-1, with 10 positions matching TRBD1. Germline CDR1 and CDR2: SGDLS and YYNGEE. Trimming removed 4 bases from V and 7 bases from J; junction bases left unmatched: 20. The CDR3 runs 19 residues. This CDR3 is CASSLGGQGTGLSWNEQFF. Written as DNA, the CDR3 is TGTGCCAGCAGCCTAGGGGGACAGGGGACCGGATTATCGTGGAATGAGCAGTTCTTC.

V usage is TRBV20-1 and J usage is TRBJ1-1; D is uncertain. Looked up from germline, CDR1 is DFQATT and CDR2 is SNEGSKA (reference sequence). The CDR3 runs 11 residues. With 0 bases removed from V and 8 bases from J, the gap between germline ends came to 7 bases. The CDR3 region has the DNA TGCAGTGCTAGAGATACCCAGGAAGCTTTCTTT. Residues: CSARDTQEAFF.

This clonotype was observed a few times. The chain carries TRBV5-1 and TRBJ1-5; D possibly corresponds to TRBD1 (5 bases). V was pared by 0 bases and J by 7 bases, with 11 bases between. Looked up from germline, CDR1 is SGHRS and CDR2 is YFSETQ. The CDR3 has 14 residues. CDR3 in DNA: TGCGCCAGCAGCTTGGGGGCAGGGAAGCAGCCCCAGCATTTT. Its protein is CASSLGAGKQPQHF.

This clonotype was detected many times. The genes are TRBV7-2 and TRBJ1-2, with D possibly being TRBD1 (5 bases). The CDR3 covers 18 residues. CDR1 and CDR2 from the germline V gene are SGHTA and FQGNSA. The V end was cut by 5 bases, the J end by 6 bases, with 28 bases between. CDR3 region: CASSPYTGAGPGWDGYTF. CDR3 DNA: TGTGCCAGCAGCCCCTATACGGGTGCAGGGCCAGGGTGGGATGGCTACACCTTC.

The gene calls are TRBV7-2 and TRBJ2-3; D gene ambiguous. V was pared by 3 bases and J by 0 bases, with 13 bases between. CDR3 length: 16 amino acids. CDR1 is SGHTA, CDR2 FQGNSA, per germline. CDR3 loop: CASSFQVGKSTDTQYF. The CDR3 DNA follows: TGTGCCAGCAGCTTTCAAGTGGGGAAGAGCACAGATACGCAGTATTTT.

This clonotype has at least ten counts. The CDR3 bases are TGCAGTGCTAATATCTACCGGACTGAAGCTTTCTTT. It specifies CSANIYRTEAFF. The rearrangement joins TRBV20-1 to TRBJ1-1; D not resolved. The CDR3 runs 12 residues. V was clipped by 4 bases and J by 5 bases, with 11 bases between them. Germline V gene lookup returns CDR1 DFQATT and CDR2 SNEGSKA (reference sequence).

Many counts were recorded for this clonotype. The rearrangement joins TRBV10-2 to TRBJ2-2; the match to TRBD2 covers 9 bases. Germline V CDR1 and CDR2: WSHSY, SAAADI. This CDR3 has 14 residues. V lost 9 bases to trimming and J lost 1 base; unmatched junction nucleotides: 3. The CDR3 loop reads CASLAGLNTGELFF. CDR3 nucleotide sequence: TGCGCCAGTCTAGCGGGGCTGAACACCGGGGAGCTGTTTTTT.

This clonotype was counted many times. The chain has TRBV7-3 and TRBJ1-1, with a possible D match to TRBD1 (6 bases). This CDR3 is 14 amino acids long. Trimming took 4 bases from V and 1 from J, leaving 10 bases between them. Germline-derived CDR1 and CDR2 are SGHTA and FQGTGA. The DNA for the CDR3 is TGTGCCAGCAGCTCTAGGGGGGGGAACACTGAAGCTTTCTTT. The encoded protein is CASSSRGGNTEAFF.

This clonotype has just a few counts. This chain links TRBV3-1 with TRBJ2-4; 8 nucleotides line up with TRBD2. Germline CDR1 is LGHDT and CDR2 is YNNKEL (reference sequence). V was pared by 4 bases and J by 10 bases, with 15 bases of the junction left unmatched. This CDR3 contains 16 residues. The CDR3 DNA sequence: TGTGCCAGCAGCCCCGGAGGACTAGCCGAAAAGGTTATTCAGTACTTC. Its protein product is CASSPGGLAEKVIQYF. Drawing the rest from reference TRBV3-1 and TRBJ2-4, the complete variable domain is DTAVSQTPKYLVTQMGNDKSIKCEQNLGHDTMYWYKQDSKKFLKIMFSYNNKELIINETVPNRFSPKSPDKAHLNLHINSLELGDSAVYFCASSPGGLAEKVIQYFGAGTRLSVL.

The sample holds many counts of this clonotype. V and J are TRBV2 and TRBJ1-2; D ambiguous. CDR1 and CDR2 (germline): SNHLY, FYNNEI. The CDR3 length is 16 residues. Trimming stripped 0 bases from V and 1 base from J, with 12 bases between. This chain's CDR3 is CASSEALGGLNYGYTF. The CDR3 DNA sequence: TGTGCCAGCAGTGAAGCGCTCGGCGGCCTTAACTATGGCTACACCTTC.

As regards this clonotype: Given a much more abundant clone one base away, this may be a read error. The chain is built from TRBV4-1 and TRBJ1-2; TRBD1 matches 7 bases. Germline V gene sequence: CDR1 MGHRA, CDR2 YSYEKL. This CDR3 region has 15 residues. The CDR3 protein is CTSSQPTGLLDGYTF. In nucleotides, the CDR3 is TGCACCAGCAGCCAACCGACAGGGCTCCTCGATGGCTACACCTTC.

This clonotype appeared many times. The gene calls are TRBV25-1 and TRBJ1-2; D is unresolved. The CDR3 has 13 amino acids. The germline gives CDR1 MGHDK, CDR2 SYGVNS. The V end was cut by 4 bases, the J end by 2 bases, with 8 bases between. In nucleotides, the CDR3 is TGTGCCAGCAGTGGGGGTCCCAACTATGGCTACACCTTC. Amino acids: CASSGGPNYGYTF.

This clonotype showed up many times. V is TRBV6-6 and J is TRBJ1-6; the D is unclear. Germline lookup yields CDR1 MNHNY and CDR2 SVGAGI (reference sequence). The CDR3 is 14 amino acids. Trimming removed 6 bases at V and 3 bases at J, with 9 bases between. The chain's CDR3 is CASSYTVYNSPLHF. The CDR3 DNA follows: TGTGCCAGCAGCTATACAGTCTATAATTCACCCCTCCACTTT.

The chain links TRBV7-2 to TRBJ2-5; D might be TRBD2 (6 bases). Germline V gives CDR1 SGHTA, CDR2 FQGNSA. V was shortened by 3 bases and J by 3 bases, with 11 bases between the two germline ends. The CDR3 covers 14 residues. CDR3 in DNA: TGTGCCAGCAGCTTTCACTCGGGGGAAGAGACCCAGTACTTC. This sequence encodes CASSFHSGEETQYF. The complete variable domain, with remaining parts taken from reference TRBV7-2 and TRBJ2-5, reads GAGVSQSPSNKVTEKGKDVELRCDPISGHTALYWYRQSLGQGLEFLIYFQGNSAPDKSGLPSDRFSAERTGGSVSTLTIQRTQQEDSAVYLCASSFHSGEETQYFGPGTRLLVL.

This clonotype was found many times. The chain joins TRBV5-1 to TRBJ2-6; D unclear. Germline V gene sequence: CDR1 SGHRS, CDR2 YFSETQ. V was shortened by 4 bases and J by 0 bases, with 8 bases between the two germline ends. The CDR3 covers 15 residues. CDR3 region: CASSQSASGANVLTF. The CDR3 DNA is TGCGCCAGCAGCCAATCGGCCTCTGGGGCCAACGTCCTGACTTTC. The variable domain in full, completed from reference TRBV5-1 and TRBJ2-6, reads KAGVTQTPRYLIKTRGQQVTLSCSPISGHRSVSWYQQTPGQGLQFLFEYFSETQRNKGNFPGRFSGRQFSNSRSEMNVSTLELGDSALYLCASSQSASGANVLTFGAGSRLTVL.

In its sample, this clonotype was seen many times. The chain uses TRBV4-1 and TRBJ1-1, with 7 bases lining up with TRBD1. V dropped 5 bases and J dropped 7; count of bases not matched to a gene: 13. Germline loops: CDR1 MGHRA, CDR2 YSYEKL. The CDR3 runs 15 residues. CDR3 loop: CASSTRTGESYEAFF. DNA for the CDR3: TGCGCCAGCAGCACGAGGACAGGCGAAAGCTATGAAGCTTTCTTT.

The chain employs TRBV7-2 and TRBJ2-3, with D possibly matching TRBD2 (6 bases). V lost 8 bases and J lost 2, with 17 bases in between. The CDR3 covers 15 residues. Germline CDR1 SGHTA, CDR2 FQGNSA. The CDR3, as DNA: TGTGCCAGCGCGGGCGGGGTTATTGACACAGATACGCAGTATTTT. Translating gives CASAGGVIDTDTQYF.